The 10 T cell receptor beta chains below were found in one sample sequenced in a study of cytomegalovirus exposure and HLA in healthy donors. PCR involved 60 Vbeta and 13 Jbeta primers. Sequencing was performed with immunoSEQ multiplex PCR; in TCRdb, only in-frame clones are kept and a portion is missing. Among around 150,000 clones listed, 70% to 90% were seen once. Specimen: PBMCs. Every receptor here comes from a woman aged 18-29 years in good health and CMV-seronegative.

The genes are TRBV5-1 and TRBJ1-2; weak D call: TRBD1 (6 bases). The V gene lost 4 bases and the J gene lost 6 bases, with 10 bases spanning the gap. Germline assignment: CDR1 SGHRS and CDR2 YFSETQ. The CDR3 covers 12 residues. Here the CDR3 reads CASSVQGDGYTF. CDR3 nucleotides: TGCGCCAGCAGCGTACAGGGAGATGGCTACACCTTC.

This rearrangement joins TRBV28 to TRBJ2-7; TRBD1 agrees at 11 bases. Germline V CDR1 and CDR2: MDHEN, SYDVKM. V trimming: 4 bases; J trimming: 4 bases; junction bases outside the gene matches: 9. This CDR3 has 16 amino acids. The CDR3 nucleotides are TGTGCCAGCAGTTCCTCCGGGACAGGGGGGCAGTACGAGCAGTACTTC. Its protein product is CASSSSGTGGQYEQYF. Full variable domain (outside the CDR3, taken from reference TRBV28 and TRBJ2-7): DVKVTQSSRYLVKRTGEKVFLECVQDMDHENMFWYRQDPGLGLRLIYFSYDVKMKEKGDIPEGYSVSREKKERFSLILESASTNQTSMYLCASSSSGTGGQYEQYFGPGTRLTVT.

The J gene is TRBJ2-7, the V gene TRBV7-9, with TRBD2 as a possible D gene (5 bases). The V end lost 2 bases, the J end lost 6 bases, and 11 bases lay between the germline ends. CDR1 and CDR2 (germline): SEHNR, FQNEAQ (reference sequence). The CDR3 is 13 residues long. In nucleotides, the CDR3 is TGTGCCAGCAGCTTACTAGCTTTAGGCGAGCAGTACTTC. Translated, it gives CASSLLALGEQYF.

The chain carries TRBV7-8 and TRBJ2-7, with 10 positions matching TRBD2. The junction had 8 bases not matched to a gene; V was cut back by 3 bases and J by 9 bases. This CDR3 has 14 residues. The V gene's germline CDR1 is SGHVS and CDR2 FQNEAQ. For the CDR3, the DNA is TGTGCCAGCAGCTTTAGCGGGGGGACTCCGTGGCAGTACTTC. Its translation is CASSFSGGTPWQYF.

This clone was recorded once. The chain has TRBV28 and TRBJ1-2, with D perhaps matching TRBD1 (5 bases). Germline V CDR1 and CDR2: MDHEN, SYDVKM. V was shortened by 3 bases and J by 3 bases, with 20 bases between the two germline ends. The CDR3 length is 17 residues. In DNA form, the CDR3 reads TGTGCCAGCAGTTTCTGGCGCGGGAGGGGAGTAGACTATGGCTACACCTTC. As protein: CASSFWRGRGVDYGYTF.

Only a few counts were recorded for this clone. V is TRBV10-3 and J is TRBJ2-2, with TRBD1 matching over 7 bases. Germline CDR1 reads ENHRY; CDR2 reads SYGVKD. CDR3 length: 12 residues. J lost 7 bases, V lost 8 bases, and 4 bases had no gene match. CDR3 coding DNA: TGTGCCATCGGACAGGACGGCGGGGAGCTGTTTTTT. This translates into CAIGQDGGELFF.

The CDR3 loop reads CASSQEAGYEQYF. The CDR3 bases are TGCGCCAGCAGCCAAGAAGCAGGCTACGAGCAGTACTTC. This chain uses TRBV4-1 with TRBJ2-7; D ambiguous. V was trimmed by 0 bases and J by 3 bases, leaving 6 bases between them. CDR1 and CDR2 (germline): MGHRA, YSYEKL. The CDR3 consists of 13 residues.

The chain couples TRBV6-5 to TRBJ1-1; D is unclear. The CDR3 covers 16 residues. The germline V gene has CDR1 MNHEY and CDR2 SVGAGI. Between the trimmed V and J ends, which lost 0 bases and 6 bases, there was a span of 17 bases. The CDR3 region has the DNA TGTGCCAGCAGTTACTCCTTCATGGGCTCCTTCGCTGAAGCTTTCTTT. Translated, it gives CASSYSFMGSFAEAFF.

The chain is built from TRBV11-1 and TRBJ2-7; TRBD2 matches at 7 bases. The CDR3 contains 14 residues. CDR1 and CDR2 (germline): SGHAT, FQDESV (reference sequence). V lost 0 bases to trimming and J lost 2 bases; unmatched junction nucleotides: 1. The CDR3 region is CASSLAGGPYEQYF. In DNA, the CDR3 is TGTGCCAGCAGCTTAGCGGGAGGGCCCTACGAGCAGTACTTC. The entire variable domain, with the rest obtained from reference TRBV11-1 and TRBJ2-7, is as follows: EAEVAQSPRYKITEKSQAVAFWCDPISGHATLYWYRQILGQGPELLVQFQDESVVDDSQLPKDRFSAERLKGVDSTLKIQPAELGDSAMYLCASSLAGGPYEQYFGPGTRLTVT.

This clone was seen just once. CDR3 region: CASSFQDSTDTQYF. CDR3 sequence (DNA): TGCGCCAGCAGCTTTCAGGATAGCACAGATACGCAGTATTTT. The chain has TRBV5-1 and TRBJ2-3; D remains unclear. Germline-derived CDR1 and CDR2 are SGHRS and YFSETQ. The CDR3 totals 14 residues. Trimming removed 2 bases from V and 0 bases from J, with 7 bases in between.